This passage covers 22 T cell receptor beta chains from one sample sequenced in a study of OX40 agonist ivuxolimab in advanced cancers. Sequencing was performed with immunoSEQ multiplex PCR; in TCRdb, only in-frame clones are kept and a portion is missing. The sample carries tens of thousands of clones, around 85% recorded once. Sequencing used CD4+ or CD8+ T cells sorted from blood, obtained in a trial of the OX40 agonist ivuxolimab. These receptors all come from an adult with an advanced solid tumor such as melanoma, head and neck, liver or kidney cancer.

The V call is TRBV10-3, the J call TRBJ1-6; 7 nucleotides line up with TRBD1. V lost 6 bases and J lost 5; bases outside the gene matches: 4. The germline V gene has CDR1 ENHRY and CDR2 SYGVKD. CDR3 length equals 14 residues. CDR3 in amino acids: CAISGTANNSPLHF. CDR3 DNA: TGTGCCATCAGCGGGACAGCCAATAATTCACCCCTCCACTTT.

The gene calls are TRBV7-4 and TRBJ2-1; D is uncertain. V gave up 4 bases and J gave up 8 bases, with 15 bases separating them. Germline CDR1 is SGHVT and CDR2 is SQSDAQ. The CDR3 sequence is 14 residues long. DNA for the CDR3: TGTGCCAGCAGCTCCGTTCGGGTTGGACATGAGCAGTTCTTC. Amino acid sequence: CASSSVRVGHEQFF.

The chain carries TRBV7-2 and TRBJ2-2; D not certain. CDR3 size: 14 residues. From germline, CDR1 is SGHTA and CDR2 FQGNSA. The ends were cut back, 4 bases at V and 7 bases at J, with 13 bases in the middle. CDR3 in DNA: TGTGCCAGCAGCTCGGGTCGCCAGATCGGGGAGCTGTTTTTT. This gives the protein CASSSGRQIGELFF.

The chain employs TRBV11-3 and TRBJ2-2; the D is unclear. Between the trimmed V and J ends, which lost 2 bases and 0 bases, there was a span of 10 bases. The germline V gene encodes CDR1 SGHNT and CDR2 YENEEA. The CDR3 length is 16 residues. The CDR3 DNA reads as TGTGCCAGCAGCTTAACCCTCCCCCCGAACACCGGGGAGCTGTTTTTT. Encoded protein: CASSLTLPPNTGELFF.

CDR3 coding DNA: TGTGCCAGCAGTTTAGGGGCGGCGGGGTTGAATCAGCCCCAGCATTTT. The encoded protein is CASSLGAAGLNQPQHF. The V and J genes are TRBV28 and TRBJ1-5; tentative D call: TRBD1 (5 bases). The CDR3 runs to 16 residues. The germline V and J ends were trimmed by 2 bases and 4 bases, with 15 bases remaining between them. Germline CDR1 MDHEN, CDR2 SYDVKM.

The rearrangement uses TRBV6-6 and TRBJ1-1; D remains ambiguous. The V gene's germline CDR1 is MNHNY and CDR2 SVGAGI (reference sequence). This CDR3 has 12 amino acids. With 6 bases removed from V and 0 bases from J, the gap between germline ends came to 5 bases. Here the CDR3 DNA reads TGTGCCAGCAGCCCTATGAACACTGAAGCTTTCTTT. Its translation: CASSPMNTEAFF.

A single count supports this clone. The chain carries TRBV4-2 and TRBJ1-6, with D hard to call. The germline V gene has CDR1 LGHNA and CDR2 YNFKEQ. V was clipped by 0 bases and J by 10 bases, with 10 bases between them. The CDR3 runs 14 residues. CDR3 in DNA: TGTGCCAGCAGCCAAGATCTGGTAGGGTCACCCCTCCACTTT. Translating it yields CASSQDLVGSPLHF.

This clone was seen just once. This rearrangement joins TRBV11-1 to TRBJ1-2, with 9 bases that match TRBD1. V lost 0 bases to trimming and J lost 4 bases; unmatched junction nucleotides: 3. CDR1 and CDR2 from the germline V gene are SGHAT and FQDESV (reference sequence). The CDR3 runs to 15 residues. This CDR3 is CASSLAGQGSYGYTF. For the CDR3, the DNA is TGTGCCAGCAGCTTAGCAGGACAGGGGAGCTATGGCTACACCTTC. Drawing the rest from reference TRBV11-1 and TRBJ1-2, the complete variable domain is EAEVAQSPRYKITEKSQAVAFWCDPISGHATLYWYRQILGQGPELLVQFQDESVVDDSQLPKDRFSAERLKGVDSTLKIQPAELGDSAMYLCASSLAGQGSYGYTFGSGTRLTVV.

This clone was observed a handful of times. The chain has TRBV7-2 and TRBJ2-7; 12 bases are a match to TRBD2. Looked up from germline, CDR1 is SGHTA and CDR2 is FQGNSA. The CDR3 runs 15 residues. The trim removed 7 bases at V and 1 base at J, leaving 5 bases unmatched. CDR3 sequence: CASTTGLAGSYEQYF. In nucleotides, the CDR3 is TGTGCCAGCACGACCGGACTAGCGGGGTCCTACGAGCAGTACTTC.

The chain has TRBV5-6 and TRBJ1-2; D is perhaps TRBD1 (5 bases). Trimming cost V 3 bases and J 3 bases, with 9 bases left between them. Germline CDR1 is SGHDT and CDR2 is YYEEEE. CDR3 size: 13 residues. CDR3 amino acids: CASSSDIDYGYTF. CDR3 DNA: TGTGCCAGCAGCTCGGACATTGACTATGGCTACACCTTC.

The V call is TRBV6-6, the J call TRBJ1-1, with D perhaps matching TRBD1 (6 bases). The germline CDR1 and CDR2 sequences are MNHNY and SVGAGI (reference sequence). Trimming stripped 2 bases from V and 0 bases from J, with 10 bases between. This CDR3 has 15 residues. The DNA of the CDR3 is TGTGCCAGCAGTTACGGACAGAACATGAACACTGAAGCTTTCTTT. Amino acid sequence: CASSYGQNMNTEAFF.

This chain uses TRBV6-5 with TRBJ1-1; D not resolved. V was pared by 2 bases and J by 1 base, with 11 bases between. The germline V gene encodes CDR1 MNHEY and CDR2 SVGAGI. This CDR3 contains 15 residues. DNA for the CDR3: TGTGCCAGCAGTTACCAACCCAACACGAACACTGAAGCTTTCTTT. Amino acids: CASSYQPNTNTEAFF.

The chain carries TRBV5-1 and TRBJ2-7; no clear D gene. The CDR3 has 13 residues. V lost 4 bases, J lost 3 bases, and 11 bases lay in between. CDR1 SGHRS and CDR2 YFSETQ come from the germline V gene. As DNA, the CDR3 is TGCGCCAGCAGCAACTCGGACGGCTACGAGCAGTACTTC. It codes for CASSNSDGYEQYF.

This clone was counted once. The chain is built from TRBV28 and TRBJ2-3, with D tentatively TRBD1 (6 bases). CDR1 and CDR2 from the germline V gene are MDHEN and SYDVKM. The CDR3 consists of 14 residues. V lost 2 bases and J lost 0, with 6 bases in between. CDR3 sequence: CASSLTGSTDTQYF. The CDR3 DNA follows: TGTGCCAGCAGTTTAACAGGGAGCACAGATACGCAGTATTTT.

This clone was detected only a few times. The chain combines TRBV5-4 with TRBJ2-4; D possibly corresponds to TRBD2 (6 bases). The CDR3 is 14 residues long. The germline V gene encodes CDR1 SGHNT and CDR2 YYREEE (reference sequence). The V and J ends lost 4 bases and 5 bases respectively, with 13 bases between them. The DNA for the CDR3 is TGTGCCAGCAGCCTAAGGACGGGGGAAAACATTCAGTACTTC. This gives the protein CASSLRTGENIQYF.

The chain couples TRBV7-8 to TRBJ1-1; 7 bases fit TRBD1. CDR1 SGHVS and CDR2 FQNEAQ come from the germline V gene. The CDR3 extends over 15 amino acids. With V trimmed by 2 bases and J by 2 bases, 5 bases remained unmatched. CDR3 nucleotides: TGTGCCAGCAGCTTAACCGGGACAGCTAACACTGAAGCTTTCTTT. Translated: CASSLTGTANTEAFF.

V is TRBV14 and J is TRBJ1-6; TRBD1 agrees at 7 bases. CDR1 and CDR2 (germline): SGHDN, FVKESK. This CDR3 has 13 amino acids. The V gene end was trimmed by 1 base and the J gene end by 12 bases; junction bases not matched to a gene: 3. CDR3 coding DNA: TGTGCCAGCAGCCAAGGACAGGGTTTACCCCTCCACTTT. It translates to CASSQGQGLPLHF.

This sequence joins TRBV5-6 and TRBJ1-6, with D tentatively TRBD1 (5 bases). Trimming removed 7 bases at V and 3 bases at J, with 14 bases between. Germline V gives CDR1 SGHDT, CDR2 YYEEEE. The CDR3 has 15 residues. The CDR3 loop is CASGEQGHYNSPLHF. Written as DNA, the CDR3 is TGTGCCAGCGGCGAGCAGGGCCACTATAATTCACCCCTCCACTTT. The complete variable domain, with remaining parts taken from reference TRBV5-6 and TRBJ1-6, reads DAGVTQSPTHLIKTRGQQVTLRCSPKSGHDTVSWYQQALGQGPQFIFQYYEEEERQRGNFPDRFSGHQFPNYSSELNVNALLLGDSALYLCASGEQGHYNSPLHFGNGTRLTVT.

V gene TRBV27 combines with J gene TRBJ1-4, with 9 nucleotides matching TRBD1. The CDR3 consists of 16 residues. The germline CDR1 and CDR2 sequences are MNHEY and SMNVEV (reference sequence). Trimming removed 5 bases from V and 0 bases from J; junction bases left unmatched: 4. The DNA for the CDR3 is TGTGCCAGCAGTCAACAGGGGGCCTCAACTAATGAAAAACTGTTTTTT. Its protein is CASSQQGASTNEKLFF.

The J gene is TRBJ1-5, the V gene TRBV19, with 11 bases fitting TRBD1. CDR1 LNHDA and CDR2 SQIVND come from the germline V gene (reference sequence). V lost 5 bases and J lost 6; bases outside the gene matches: 9. The CDR3 length is 16 residues. The CDR3 bases are TGTGCCAGTAGTGCGCCGGGACAGGGGGGTCGTCAGCCCCAGCATTTT. This encodes CASSAPGQGGRQPQHF.

V and J are TRBV5-8 and TRBJ2-2; tentatively, D is TRBD2 (6 bases). Germline V gene sequence: CDR1 SGHTS, CDR2 YDEGEE. The V and J ends lost 0 bases and 4 bases respectively, with 10 bases between them. This CDR3 is built from 15 residues. The CDR3 sequence is CASSLVGTLTGELFF. In nucleotides, the CDR3 is TGTGCCAGCAGCTTGGTGGGGACTCTCACCGGGGAGCTGTTTTTT.

The V and J genes are TRBV6-6 and TRBJ2-5; maybe TRBD1 (6 bases). The V and J ends lost 2 bases and 5 bases respectively, with 9 bases between them. The germline V gene encodes CDR1 MNHNY and CDR2 SVGAGI (reference sequence). This CDR3 has 13 amino acids. The CDR3 DNA follows: TGTGCCAGCAGTTACAGTGACAGGGAGACCCAGTACTTC. Protein sequence: CASSYSDRETQYF.